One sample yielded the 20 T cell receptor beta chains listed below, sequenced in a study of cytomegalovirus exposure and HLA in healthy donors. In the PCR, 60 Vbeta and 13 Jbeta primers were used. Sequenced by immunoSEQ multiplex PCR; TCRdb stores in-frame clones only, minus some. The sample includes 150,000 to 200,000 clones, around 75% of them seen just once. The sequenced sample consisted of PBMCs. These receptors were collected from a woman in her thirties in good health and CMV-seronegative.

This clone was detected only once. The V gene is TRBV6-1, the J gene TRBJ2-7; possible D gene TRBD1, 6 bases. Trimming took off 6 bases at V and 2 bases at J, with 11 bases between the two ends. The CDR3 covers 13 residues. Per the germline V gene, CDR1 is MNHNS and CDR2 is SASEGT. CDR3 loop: CASRPGAAYEQYF. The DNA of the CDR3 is TGTGCCAGCAGGCCAGGGGCGGCCTACGAGCAGTACTTC.

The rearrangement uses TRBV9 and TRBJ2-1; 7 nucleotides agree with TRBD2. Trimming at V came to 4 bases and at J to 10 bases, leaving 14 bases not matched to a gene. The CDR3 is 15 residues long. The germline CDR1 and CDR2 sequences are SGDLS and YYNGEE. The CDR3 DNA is TGTGCCAGCAGCAGGGGAGGCGGCGGGGGAAAGGAGCAGTTCTTC. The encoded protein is CASSRGGGGGKEQFF. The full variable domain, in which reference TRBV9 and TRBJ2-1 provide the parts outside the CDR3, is DSGVTQTPKHLITATGQRVTLRCSPRSGDLSVYWYQQSLDQGLQFLIQYYNGEERAKGNILERFSAQQFPDLHSELNLSSLELGDSALYFCASSRGGGGGKEQFFGPGTRLTVL.

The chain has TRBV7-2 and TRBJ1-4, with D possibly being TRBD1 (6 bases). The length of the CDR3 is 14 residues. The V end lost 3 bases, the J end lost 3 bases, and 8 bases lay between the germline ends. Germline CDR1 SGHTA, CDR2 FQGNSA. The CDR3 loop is CASSFTGSNEKLFF. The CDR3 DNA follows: TGTGCCAGCAGCTTTACAGGGTCTAATGAAAAACTGTTTTTT. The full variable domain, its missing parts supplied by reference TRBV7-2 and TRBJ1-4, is GAGVSQSPSNKVTEKGKDVELRCDPISGHTALYWYRQSLGQGLEFLIYFQGNSAPDKSGLPSDRFSAERTGGSVSTLTIQRTQQEDSAVYLCASSFTGSNEKLFFGSGTQLSVL.

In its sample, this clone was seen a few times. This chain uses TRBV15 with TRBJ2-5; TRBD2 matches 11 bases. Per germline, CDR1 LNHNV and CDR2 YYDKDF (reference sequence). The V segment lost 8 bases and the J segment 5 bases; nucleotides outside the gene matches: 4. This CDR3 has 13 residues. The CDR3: CATLTSGGETQYF. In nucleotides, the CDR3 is TGTGCCACCTTAACTAGCGGGGGCGAGACCCAGTACTTC.

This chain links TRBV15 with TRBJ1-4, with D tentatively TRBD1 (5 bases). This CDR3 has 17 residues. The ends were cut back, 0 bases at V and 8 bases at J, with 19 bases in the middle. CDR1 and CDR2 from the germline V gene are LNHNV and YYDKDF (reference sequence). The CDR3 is CATSRDALRDRIEKLFF. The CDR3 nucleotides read TGTGCCACCAGCAGAGATGCTCTCAGGGATCGGATCGAAAAACTGTTTTTT. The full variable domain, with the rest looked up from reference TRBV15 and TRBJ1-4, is DAMVIQNPRYQVTQFGKPVTLSCSQTLNHNVMYWYQQKSSQAPKLLFHYYDKDFNNEADTPDNFQSRRPNTSFCFLDIRSPGLGDTAMYLCATSRDALRDRIEKLFFGSGTQLSVL.

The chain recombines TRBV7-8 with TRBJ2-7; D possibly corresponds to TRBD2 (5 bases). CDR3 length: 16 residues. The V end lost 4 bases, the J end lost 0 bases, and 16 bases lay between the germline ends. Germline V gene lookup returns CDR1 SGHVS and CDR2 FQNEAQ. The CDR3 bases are TGTGCCAGCAGCTCATTTCCCGGGGTGGGCTCCTACGAGCAGTACTTC. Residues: CASSSFPGVGSYEQYF.

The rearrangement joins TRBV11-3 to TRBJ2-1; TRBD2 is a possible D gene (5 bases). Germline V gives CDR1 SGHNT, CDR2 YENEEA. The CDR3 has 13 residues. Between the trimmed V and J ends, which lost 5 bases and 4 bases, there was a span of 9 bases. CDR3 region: CASSTGSYNEQFF. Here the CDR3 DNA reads TGTGCCAGCAGCACGGGATCTTACAATGAGCAGTTCTTC. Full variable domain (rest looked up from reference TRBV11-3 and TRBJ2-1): EAGVVQSPRYKIIEKKQPVAFWCNPISGHNTLYWYLQNLGQGPELLIRYENEEAVDDSQLPKDRFSAERLKGVDSTLKIQPAELGDSAVYLCASSTGSYNEQFFGPGTRLTVL.

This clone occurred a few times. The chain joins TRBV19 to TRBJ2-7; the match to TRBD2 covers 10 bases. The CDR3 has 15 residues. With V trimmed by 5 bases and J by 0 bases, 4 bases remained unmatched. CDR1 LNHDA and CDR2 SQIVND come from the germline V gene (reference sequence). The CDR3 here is CASSDSGRSSYEQYF. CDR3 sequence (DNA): TGTGCCAGTAGTGATAGCGGGAGGAGCTCCTACGAGCAGTACTTC.

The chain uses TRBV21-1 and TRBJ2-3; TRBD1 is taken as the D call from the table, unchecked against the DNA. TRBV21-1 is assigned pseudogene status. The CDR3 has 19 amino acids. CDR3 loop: CASSKGRQGERLNTDTQYF. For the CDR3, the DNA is TGTGCCAGCAGCAAGGGAAGACAGGGGGAGCGTTTAAACACAGATACGCAGTATTTT.

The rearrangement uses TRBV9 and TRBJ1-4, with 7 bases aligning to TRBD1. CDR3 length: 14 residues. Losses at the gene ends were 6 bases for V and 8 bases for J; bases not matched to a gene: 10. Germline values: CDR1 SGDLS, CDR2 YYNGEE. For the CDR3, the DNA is TGTGCCAGCAACAGGGGCGGCGGAGGGGAAAAACTGTTTTTT. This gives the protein CASNRGGGGEKLFF.

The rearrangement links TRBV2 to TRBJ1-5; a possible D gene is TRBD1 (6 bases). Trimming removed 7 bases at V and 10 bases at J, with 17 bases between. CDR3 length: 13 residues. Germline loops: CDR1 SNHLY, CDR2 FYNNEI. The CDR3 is CASTSGDPVPQHF. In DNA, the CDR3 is TGTGCCAGCACCTCAGGGGACCCAGTACCCCAGCATTTT.

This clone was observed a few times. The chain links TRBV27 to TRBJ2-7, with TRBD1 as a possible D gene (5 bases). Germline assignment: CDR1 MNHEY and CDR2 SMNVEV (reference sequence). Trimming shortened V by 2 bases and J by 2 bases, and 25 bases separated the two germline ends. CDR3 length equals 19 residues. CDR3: CASSLGPKGQGPRPYEQYF. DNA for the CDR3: TGTGCCAGCAGTTTAGGACCCAAAGGGCAGGGTCCACGACCCTACGAGCAGTACTTC.

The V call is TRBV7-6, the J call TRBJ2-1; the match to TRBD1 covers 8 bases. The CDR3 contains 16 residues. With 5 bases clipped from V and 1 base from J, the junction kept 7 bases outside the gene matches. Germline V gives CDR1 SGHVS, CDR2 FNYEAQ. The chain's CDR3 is CASSAWTGWSYNEQFF. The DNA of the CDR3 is TGTGCCAGCAGCGCTTGGACAGGGTGGTCCTACAATGAGCAGTTCTTC.

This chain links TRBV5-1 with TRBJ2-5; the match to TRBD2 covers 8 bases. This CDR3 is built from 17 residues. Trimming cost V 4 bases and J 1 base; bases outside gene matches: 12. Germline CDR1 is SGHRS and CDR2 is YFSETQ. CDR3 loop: CASSPSRSGGTQETQYF. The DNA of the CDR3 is TGCGCCAGCAGCCCCTCCCGAAGCGGGGGCACCCAAGAGACCCAGTACTTC.

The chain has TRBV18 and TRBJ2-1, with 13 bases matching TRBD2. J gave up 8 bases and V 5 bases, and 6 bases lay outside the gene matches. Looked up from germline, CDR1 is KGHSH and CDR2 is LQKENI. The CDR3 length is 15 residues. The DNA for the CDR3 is TGTGCCAGCTCATCGACTAGCGGGAGGCAGGATGAGCAGTTCTTC. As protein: CASSSTSGRQDEQFF.

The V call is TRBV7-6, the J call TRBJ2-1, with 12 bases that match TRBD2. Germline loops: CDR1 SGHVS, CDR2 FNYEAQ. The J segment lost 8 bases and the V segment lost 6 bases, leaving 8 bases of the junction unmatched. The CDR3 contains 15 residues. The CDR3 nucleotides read TGTGCCAGCAGGCGCGGACTAGCGGGACGCGATGAGCAGTTCTTC. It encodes CASRRGLAGRDEQFF.

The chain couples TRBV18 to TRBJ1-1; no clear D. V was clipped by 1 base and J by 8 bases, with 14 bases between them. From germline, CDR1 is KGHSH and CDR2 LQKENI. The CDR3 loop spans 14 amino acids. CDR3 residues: CASSPRWVGEEAFF. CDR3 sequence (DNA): TGTGCCAGCTCACCACGGTGGGTAGGAGAGGAAGCTTTCTTT.

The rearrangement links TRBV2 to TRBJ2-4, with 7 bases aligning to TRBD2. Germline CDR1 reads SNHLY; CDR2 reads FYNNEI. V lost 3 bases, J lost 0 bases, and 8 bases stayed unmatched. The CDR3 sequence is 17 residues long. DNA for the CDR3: TGTGCCAGCAGTGATACGGGAGGCTTCCTAGCCAAAAACATTCAGTACTTC. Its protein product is CASSDTGGFLAKNIQYF. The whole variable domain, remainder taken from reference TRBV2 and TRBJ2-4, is EPEVTQTPSHQVTQMGQEVILRCVPISNHLYFYWYRQILGQKVEFLVSFYNNEISEKSEIFDDQFSVERPDGSNFTLKIRSTKLEDSAMYFCASSDTGGFLAKNIQYFGAGTRLSVL.

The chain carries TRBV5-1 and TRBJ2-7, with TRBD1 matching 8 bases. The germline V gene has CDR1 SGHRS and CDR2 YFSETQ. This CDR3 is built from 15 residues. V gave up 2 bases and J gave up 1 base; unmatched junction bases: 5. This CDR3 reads CASSLRQGSSYEQYF. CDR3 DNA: TGCGCCAGCAGCTTACGACAGGGGAGTTCCTACGAGCAGTACTTC.

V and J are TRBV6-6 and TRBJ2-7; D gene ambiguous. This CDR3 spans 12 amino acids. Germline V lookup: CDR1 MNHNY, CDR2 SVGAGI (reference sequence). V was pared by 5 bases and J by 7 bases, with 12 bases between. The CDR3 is CASSRNSEEQYF. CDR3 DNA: TGTGCCAGCAGTCGCAACTCGGAGGAGCAGTACTTC.